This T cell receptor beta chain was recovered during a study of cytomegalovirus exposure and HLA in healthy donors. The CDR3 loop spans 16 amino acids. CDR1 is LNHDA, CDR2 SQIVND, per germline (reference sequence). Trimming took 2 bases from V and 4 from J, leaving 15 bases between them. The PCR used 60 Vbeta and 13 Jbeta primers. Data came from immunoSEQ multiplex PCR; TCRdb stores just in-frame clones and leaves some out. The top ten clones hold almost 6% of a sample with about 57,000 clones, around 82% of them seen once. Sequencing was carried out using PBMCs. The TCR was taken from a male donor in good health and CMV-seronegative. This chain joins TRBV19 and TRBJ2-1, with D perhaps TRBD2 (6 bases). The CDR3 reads CASSIQAGREYNEQFF. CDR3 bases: TGTGCCAGTAGTATACAGGCAGGGCGGGAATACAATGAGCAGTTCTTC.